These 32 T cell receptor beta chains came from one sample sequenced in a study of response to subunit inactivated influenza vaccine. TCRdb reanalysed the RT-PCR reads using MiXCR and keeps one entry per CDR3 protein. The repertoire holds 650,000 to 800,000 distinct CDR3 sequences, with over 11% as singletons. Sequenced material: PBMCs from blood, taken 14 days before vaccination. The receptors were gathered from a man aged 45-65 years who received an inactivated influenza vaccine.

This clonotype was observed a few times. The CDR3 is CASRVFGRSLNTEAFF. CDR3 nucleotide sequence: TGTGCCAGCAGAGTTTTTGGGCGCAGTCTGAACACTGAAGCTTTCTTT. The chain couples TRBV6-1 to TRBJ1-1; D gene uncertain. The CDR3 consists of 16 residues. V was clipped by 6 bases and J by 0 bases, with 17 bases between them. Germline loops: CDR1 MNHNS, CDR2 SASEGT.

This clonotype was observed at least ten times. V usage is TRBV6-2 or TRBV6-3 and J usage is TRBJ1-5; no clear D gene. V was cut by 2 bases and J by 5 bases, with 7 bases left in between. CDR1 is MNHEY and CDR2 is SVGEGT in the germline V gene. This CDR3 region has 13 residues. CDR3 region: CASSYNEYQPQHF. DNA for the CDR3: TGTGCCAGCAGTTACAATGAATATCAGCCCCAGCATTTT.

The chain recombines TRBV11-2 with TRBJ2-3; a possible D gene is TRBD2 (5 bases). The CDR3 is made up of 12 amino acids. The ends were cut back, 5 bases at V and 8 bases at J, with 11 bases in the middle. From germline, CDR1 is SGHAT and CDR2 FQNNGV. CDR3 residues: CASSPGLSTQYF. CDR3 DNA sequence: TGTGCCAGCAGCCCGGGGTTGAGTACGCAGTATTTT.

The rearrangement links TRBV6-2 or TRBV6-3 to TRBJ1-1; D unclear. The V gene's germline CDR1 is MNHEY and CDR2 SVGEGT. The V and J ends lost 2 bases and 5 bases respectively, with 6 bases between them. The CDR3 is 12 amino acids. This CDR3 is CASSYPKTEAFF. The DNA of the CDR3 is TGTGCCAGCAGTTACCCCAAGACTGAAGCTTTCTTT.

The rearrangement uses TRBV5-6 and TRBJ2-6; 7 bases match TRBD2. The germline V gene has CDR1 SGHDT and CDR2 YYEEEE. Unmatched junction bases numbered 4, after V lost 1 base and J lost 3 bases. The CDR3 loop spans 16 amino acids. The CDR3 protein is CASSLSGEGGANVLTF. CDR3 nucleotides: TGTGCCAGCAGCTTGAGCGGGGAAGGTGGGGCCAACGTCCTGACTTTC.

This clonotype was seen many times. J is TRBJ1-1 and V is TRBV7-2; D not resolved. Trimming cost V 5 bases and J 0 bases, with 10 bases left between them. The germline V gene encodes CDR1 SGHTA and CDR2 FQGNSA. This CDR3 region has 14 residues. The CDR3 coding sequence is TGTGCCAGCAGCCGAGGCACCATGAACACTGAAGCTTTCTTT. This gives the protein CASSRGTMNTEAFF.

The DNA for the CDR3 is TGTGCCAGCAGCCATCCCGGGACAGGGAGCCAAGAGACCCAGTACTTC. This encodes CASSHPGTGSQETQYF. The genes are TRBV7-9 and TRBJ2-5; 9 positions match TRBD1. This CDR3 spans 16 amino acids. The germline V gene has CDR1 SEHNR and CDR2 FQNEAQ (reference sequence). With 5 bases clipped from V and 1 base from J, the junction kept 8 bases outside the gene matches.

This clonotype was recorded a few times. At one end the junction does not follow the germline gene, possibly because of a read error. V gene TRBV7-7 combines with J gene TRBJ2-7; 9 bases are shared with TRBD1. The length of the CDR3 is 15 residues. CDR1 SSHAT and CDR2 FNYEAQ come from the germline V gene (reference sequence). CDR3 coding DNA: TGTGCTAGCAGCTCTGGGACAGGGCTCGGTTACGAGCAGTACTTC. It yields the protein CASSSGTGLGYEQYF.

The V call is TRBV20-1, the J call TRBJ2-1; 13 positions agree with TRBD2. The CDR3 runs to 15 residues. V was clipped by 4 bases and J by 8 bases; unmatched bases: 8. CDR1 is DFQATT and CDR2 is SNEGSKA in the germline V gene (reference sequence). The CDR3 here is CSAKGTSGVEDEQFF. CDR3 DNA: TGCAGTGCTAAAGGGACTAGCGGGGTAGAGGATGAGCAGTTCTTC.

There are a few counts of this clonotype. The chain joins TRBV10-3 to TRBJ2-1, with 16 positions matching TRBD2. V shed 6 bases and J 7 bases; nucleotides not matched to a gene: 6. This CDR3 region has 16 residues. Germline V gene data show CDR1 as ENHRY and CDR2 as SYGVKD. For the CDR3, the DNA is TGTGCCATCAGGGAGCCGGGACTAGCGGGGGGGAATGAGCAGTTCTTC. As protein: CAIREPGLAGGNEQFF.

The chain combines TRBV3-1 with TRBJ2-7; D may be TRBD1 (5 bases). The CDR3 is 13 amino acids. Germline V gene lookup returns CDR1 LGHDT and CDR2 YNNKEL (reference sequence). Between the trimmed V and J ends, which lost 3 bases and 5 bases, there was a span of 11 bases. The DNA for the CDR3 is TGTGCCAGCAGCCAGGGCTGGGGCGACGAGCAGTACTTC. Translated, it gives CASSQGWGDEQYF.

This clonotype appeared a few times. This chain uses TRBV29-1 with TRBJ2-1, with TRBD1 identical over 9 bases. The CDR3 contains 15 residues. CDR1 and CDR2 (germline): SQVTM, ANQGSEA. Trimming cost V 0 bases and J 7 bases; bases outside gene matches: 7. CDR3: CSVEDKRGQGNEQFF. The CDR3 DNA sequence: TGCAGCGTTGAAGATAAGCGAGGACAGGGGAATGAGCAGTTCTTC.

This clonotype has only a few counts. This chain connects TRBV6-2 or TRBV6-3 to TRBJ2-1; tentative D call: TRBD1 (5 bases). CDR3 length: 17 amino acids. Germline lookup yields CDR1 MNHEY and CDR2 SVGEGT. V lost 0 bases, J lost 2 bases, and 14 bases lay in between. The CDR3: CASSYSTTGFAYNEQFF. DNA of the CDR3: TGTGCCAGCAGTTACTCGACCACAGGATTCGCCTACAATGAGCAGTTCTTC.

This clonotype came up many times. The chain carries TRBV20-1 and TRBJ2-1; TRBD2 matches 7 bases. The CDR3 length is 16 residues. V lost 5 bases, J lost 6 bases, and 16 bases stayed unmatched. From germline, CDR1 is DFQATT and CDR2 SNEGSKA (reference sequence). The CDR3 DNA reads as TGCAGTGCTCCGTGGACTAGGGCCGGAGTCACCAATGAGCAGTTCTTC. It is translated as CSAPWTRAGVTNEQFF.

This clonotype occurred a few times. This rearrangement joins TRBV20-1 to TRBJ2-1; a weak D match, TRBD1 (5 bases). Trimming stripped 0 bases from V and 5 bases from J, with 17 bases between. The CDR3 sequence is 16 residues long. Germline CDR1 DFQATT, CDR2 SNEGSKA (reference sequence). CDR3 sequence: CSARDEGVAGHNEQFF. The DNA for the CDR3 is TGCAGTGCTAGAGATGAAGGGGTAGCCGGCCACAATGAGCAGTTCTTC.

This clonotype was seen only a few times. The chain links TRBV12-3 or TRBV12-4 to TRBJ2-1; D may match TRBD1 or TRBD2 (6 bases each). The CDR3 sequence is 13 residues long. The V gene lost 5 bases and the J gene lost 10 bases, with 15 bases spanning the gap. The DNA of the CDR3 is TGTGCCAGCAGTCCAGGGGCGGGATTCGAGCAGTTCTTC. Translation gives CASSPGAGFEQFF.

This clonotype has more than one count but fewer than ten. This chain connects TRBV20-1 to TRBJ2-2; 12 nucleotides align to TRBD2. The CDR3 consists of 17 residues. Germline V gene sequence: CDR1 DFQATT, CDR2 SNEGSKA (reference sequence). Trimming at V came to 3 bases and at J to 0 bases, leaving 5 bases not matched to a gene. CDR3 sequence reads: CSARGTSGLSNTGELFF. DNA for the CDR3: TGCAGTGCTAGGGGGACTAGCGGGCTATCGAACACCGGGGAGCTGTTTTTT.

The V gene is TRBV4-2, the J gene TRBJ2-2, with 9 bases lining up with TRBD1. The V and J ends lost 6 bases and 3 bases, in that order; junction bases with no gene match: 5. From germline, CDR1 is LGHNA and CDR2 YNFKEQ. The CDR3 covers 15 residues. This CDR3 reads CASSTGGFDTGELFF. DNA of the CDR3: TGTGCCAGCAGTACAGGGGGCTTCGACACCGGGGAGCTGTTTTTT.

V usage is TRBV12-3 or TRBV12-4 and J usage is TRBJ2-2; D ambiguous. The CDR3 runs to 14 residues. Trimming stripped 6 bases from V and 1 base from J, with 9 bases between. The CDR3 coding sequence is TGTGCCAGCAGCAACTTCGGGAACACCGGGGAGCTGTTTTTT. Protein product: CASSNFGNTGELFF.

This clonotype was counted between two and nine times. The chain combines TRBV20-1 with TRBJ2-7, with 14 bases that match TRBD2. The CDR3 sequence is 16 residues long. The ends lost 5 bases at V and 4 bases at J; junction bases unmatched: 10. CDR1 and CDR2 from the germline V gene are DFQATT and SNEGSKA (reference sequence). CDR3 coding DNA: TGCAGTGCTTCGGGGACTAGCGGGAGTAGTTCGTACGAGCAGTACTTC. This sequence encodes CSASGTSGSSSYEQYF.

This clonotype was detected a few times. The CDR3 nucleotides read TGTGCCAGCAGTTACTCTGGGGACTCCTACGAGCAGTACTTC. Translated, it gives CASSYSGDSYEQYF. The genes are TRBV6-2 or TRBV6-3 and TRBJ2-7; no clear D. CDR3 length: 14 residues. Germline CDR1 MNHEY, CDR2 SVGEGT. The ends were cut back, 0 bases at V and 0 bases at J, with 6 bases in the middle.

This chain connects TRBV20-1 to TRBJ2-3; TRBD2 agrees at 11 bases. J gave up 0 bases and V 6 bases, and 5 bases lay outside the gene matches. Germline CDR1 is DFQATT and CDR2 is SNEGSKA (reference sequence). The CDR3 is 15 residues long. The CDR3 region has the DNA TGCAGTGCCGCGGGACTAGCGGAAAGCACAGATACGCAGTATTTT. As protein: CSAAGLAESTDTQYF.

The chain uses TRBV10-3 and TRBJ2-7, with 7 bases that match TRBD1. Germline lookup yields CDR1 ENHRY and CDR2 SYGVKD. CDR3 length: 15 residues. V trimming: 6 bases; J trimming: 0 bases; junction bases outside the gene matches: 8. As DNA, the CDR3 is TGTGCCATCAGAGAGACAGGGCCTAGCTCCTACGAGCAGTACTTC. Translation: CAIRETGPSSYEQYF.

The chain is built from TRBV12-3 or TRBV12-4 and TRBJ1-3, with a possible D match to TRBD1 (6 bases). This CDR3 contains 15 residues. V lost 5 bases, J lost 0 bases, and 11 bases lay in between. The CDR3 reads CASSDQGFSGNTIYF. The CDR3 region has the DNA TGTGCCAGCAGTGATCAGGGGTTCTCTGGAAACACCATATATTTT.

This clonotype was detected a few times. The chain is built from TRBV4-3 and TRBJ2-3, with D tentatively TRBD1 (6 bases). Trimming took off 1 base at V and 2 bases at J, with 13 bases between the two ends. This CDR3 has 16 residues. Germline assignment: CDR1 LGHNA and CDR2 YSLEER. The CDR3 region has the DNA TGCGCCAGCAGCCAAGGAACAGGGAAATACACAGATACGCAGTATTTT. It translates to CASSQGTGKYTDTQYF.

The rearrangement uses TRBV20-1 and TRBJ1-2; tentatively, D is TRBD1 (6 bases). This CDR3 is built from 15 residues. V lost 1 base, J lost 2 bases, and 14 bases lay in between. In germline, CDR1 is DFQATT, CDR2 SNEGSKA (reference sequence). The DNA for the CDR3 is TGCAGTGCTAGAGGGGGGAACAGGGTCAACTATGGCTACACCTTC. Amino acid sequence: CSARGGNRVNYGYTF.

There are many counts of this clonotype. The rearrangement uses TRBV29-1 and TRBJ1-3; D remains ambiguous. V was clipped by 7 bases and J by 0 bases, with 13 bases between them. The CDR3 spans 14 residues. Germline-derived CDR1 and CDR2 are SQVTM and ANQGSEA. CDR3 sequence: CSARTGSSGNTIYF. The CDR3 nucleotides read TGCAGCGCAAGGACCGGCTCCTCTGGAAACACCATATATTTT. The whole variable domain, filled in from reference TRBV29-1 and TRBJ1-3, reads SAVISQKPSRDICQRGTSLTIQCQVDSQVTMMFWYRQQPGQSLTLIATANQGSEATYESGFVIDKFPISRPNLTFSTLTVSNMSPEDSSIYLCSARTGSSGNTIYFGEGSWLTVV.

CDR3: CATSDPFGELFF. The CDR3 DNA reads TGTGCCACCAGTGACCCATTTGGGGAGCTGTTTTTT. The chain carries TRBV24-1 and TRBJ2-2; D gene unclear. There are 12 residues in the CDR3. Trimming stripped 4 bases from V and 8 bases from J, with 7 bases between. Germline values: CDR1 KGHDR, CDR2 SFDVKD.

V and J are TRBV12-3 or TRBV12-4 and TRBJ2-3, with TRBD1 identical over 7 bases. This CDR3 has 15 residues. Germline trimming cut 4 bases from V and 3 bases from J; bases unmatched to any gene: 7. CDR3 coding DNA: TGTGCCAGCAGTTCAACAGGGGTGACTACAGATACGCAGTATTTT. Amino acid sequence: CASSSTGVTTDTQYF.

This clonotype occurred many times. CDR3 in DNA: TGTGCCAGCAGTTTAGATGGGCGGTTCACAGATACGCAGTATTTT. As protein: CASSLDGRFTDTQYF. The J gene is TRBJ2-3, the V gene TRBV12-3 or TRBV12-4; D remains ambiguous. This CDR3 has 15 residues. V gave up 1 base and J gave up 2 bases, with 10 bases separating them.

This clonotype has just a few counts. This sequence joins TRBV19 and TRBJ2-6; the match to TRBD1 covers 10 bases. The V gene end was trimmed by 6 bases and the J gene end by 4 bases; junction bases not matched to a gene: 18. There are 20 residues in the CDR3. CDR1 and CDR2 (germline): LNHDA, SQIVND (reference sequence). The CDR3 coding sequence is TGTGCCAGTAGACACGACAGGGGGCGGGTTAGGAGAGAAGGGGCCAACGTCCTGACTTTC. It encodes CASRHDRGRVRREGANVLTF. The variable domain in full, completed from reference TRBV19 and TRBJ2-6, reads DGGITQSPKYLFRKEGQNVTLSCEQNLNHDAMYWYRQDPGQGLRLIYYSQIVNDFQKGDIAEGYSVSREKKESFPLTVTSAQKNPTAFYLCASRHDRGRVRREGANVLTFGAGSRLTVL.

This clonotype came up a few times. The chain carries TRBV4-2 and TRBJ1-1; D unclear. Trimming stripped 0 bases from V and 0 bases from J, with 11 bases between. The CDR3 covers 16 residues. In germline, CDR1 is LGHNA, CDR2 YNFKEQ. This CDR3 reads CASSQDPAGLNTEAFF. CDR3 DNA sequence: TGTGCCAGCAGCCAAGATCCGGCAGGCTTGAACACTGAAGCTTTCTTT.